A single sample is the source of the 25 T cell receptor beta chains below, sequenced in a study of T cells in Graves' hyperthyroidism and ophthalmopathy. Amplification yielded TCR beta CDR3 regions, with RNA transcripts as the source. A first-round RT-PCR of the TCR CDR3 used the HTBI primer set. TCRdb fed the multiplex PCR reads into MiXCR, producing one record per CDR3 protein. The sample shows hundreds of thousands of distinct CDR3 sequences, roughly 14% of them seen only once. Sequencing input: blood. Receptor source: a man aged 18 to 30 with Graves' ophthalmopathy.

This clonotype was counted many times. The chain joins TRBV7-9 to TRBJ2-7; D is uncertain. Germline V gene data show CDR1 as SEHNR and CDR2 as FQNEAQ (reference sequence). This CDR3 has 15 residues. Trimming took 1 base from V and 1 from J, leaving 11 bases between them. The CDR3 here is CASSLVLGQSYEQYF. The DNA of the CDR3 is TGTGCCAGCAGCTTAGTTTTAGGGCAGTCCTACGAGCAGTACTTC.

This sequence joins TRBV30 and TRBJ1-5, with a possible D match to TRBD1 (5 bases). The CDR3 has 15 amino acids. CDR1 GTSNPN and CDR2 SVGIG come from the germline V gene (reference sequence). Trimming took off 1 base at V and 2 bases at J, with 12 bases between the two ends. For the CDR3, the DNA is TGTGCCTGGAGTGACAGGTCGGAGCGCAATCAGCCCCAGCATTTT. Protein sequence: CAWSDRSERNQPQHF. Full variable domain (missing parts from reference TRBV30 and TRBJ1-5): SQTIHQWPATLVQPVGSPLSLECTVEGTSNPNLYWYRQAAGRGLQLLFYSVGIGQISSEVPQNLSASRPQDRQFILSSKKLLLSDSGFYLCAWSDRSERNQPQHFGDGTRLSIL.

This clonotype was detected ten times or more. The chain couples TRBV11-2 to TRBJ2-1, with TRBD2 identical over 7 bases. This CDR3 has 15 amino acids. Trimming cost V 5 bases and J 5 bases; bases outside gene matches: 9. Germline CDR1 SGHAT, CDR2 FQNNGV. In DNA form, the CDR3 reads TGTGCCAGCAGCAGGGCGGCGGGAGCCCACAATGAGCAGTTCTTC. Translating gives CASSRAAGAHNEQFF.

This clonotype showed up many times. The rearrangement uses TRBV24-1 and TRBJ1-5; no definite D call. The CDR3 has 14 amino acids. The germline CDR1 and CDR2 sequences are KGHDR and SFDVKD. Between the trimmed V and J ends, which lost 5 bases and 0 bases, there was a span of 7 bases. The CDR3 spells CATSGQYSNQPQHF. The CDR3 DNA reads as TGTGCCACCAGTGGGCAGTATAGCAATCAGCCCCAGCATTTT.

J is TRBJ2-1 and V is TRBV12-3 or TRBV12-4; no clear D. The CDR3 has 16 amino acids. V shed 3 bases and J shed 0 bases, with 12 bases lying between them. Here the CDR3 DNA reads TGTGCCAGCAGTTTGAGTGGGGTGGCCTCCTACAATGAGCAGTTCTTC. Translated, it gives CASSLSGVASYNEQFF.

This clonotype was detected many times. This chain uses TRBV5-1 with TRBJ2-3; D possibly corresponds to TRBD2 (6 bases). V was shortened by 4 bases and J by 0 bases, with 15 bases between the two germline ends. This CDR3 comprises 16 residues. Per germline, CDR1 SGHRS and CDR2 YFSETQ. DNA of the CDR3: TGCGCCAGCAGCGCCTTCGGGCGGGGTAGCACAGATACGCAGTATTTT. This sequence encodes CASSAFGRGSTDTQYF.

The chain is built from TRBV5-5 and TRBJ2-3, with 10 bases matching TRBD2. This CDR3 contains 15 residues. V lost 1 base to trimming and J lost 4 bases; unmatched junction nucleotides: 3. Germline CDR1 and CDR2: SGHKS and YYEKEE (reference sequence). The CDR3 nucleotides read TGTGCCAGCAGCTTGACTAGCGGGAAGTCAGATACGCAGTATTTT. This codes for CASSLTSGKSDTQYF.

This clonotype was seen ten or more times. This chain uses TRBV5-4 with TRBJ2-3, with D tentatively TRBD1 or TRBD2 (5 bases each). In germline, CDR1 is SGHNT, CDR2 YYREEE (reference sequence). V lost 5 bases, J lost 1 base, and 14 bases lay in between. CDR3 length: 15 amino acids. This CDR3 is CASRPSGRGTDTQYF. The CDR3 bases are TGTGCCAGCAGACCTTCGGGGCGGGGCACAGATACGCAGTATTTT.

This clonotype showed up just a few times. Germline is not matched at one junction end, which may reflect a read error. The chain combines TRBV7-2 with TRBJ2-2; the D is unclear. The CDR3 length is 15 residues. Germline CDR1 SGHTA, CDR2 FQGNSA. The CDR3 sequence: CASSLAAANTGQLFF. CDR3 DNA sequence: TGTGCCAGCAGCTTAGCAGCCGCGAACACCGGGCAGCTGTTTTTT.

This clonotype was detected many times. The chain combines TRBV19 with TRBJ2-5; 7 bases match TRBD2. V trimming: 3 bases; J trimming: 5 bases; junction bases outside the gene matches: 6. Germline-derived CDR1 and CDR2 are LNHDA and SQIVND (reference sequence). The CDR3 runs to 14 residues. Written as DNA, the CDR3 is TGTGCCAGTAGTATTCCCTCGGGGGGTGAGACCCAGTACTTC. This translates into CASSIPSGGETQYF. The full variable domain, its missing parts supplied by reference TRBV19 and TRBJ2-5, is DGGITQSPKYLFRKEGQNVTLSCEQNLNHDAMYWYRQDPGQGLRLIYYSQIVNDFQKGDIAEGYSVSREKKESFPLTVTSAQKNPTAFYLCASSIPSGGETQYFGPGTRLLVL.

In its sample, this clonotype was seen many times. This sequence joins TRBV30 and TRBJ1-5, with D hard to call. CDR1 GTSNPN and CDR2 SVGIG come from the germline V gene (reference sequence). This CDR3 comprises 14 residues. V was clipped by 0 bases and J by 4 bases, with 10 bases between them. The CDR3 nucleotides are TGTGCCTGGAGTGTACTCACAGCTAATCAGCCCCAGCATTTT. Protein: CAWSVLTANQPQHF.

In this sample, this clonotype turned up many times. The chain joins TRBV5-1 to TRBJ2-3; TRBD2 agrees at 9 bases. The ends lost 0 bases at V and 4 bases at J; junction bases unmatched: 3. Germline CDR1 and CDR2: SGHRS and YFSETQ. This CDR3 is 15 amino acids long. DNA of the CDR3: TGCGCCAGCAGCTTGGATAGCGGGAGCTCAGATACGCAGTATTTT. Translation gives CASSLDSGSSDTQYF.

This clonotype showed up many times. J is TRBJ1-2 and V is TRBV6-5, with a possible D match to TRBD1 (6 bases). Trimming stripped 0 bases from V and 1 base from J, with 9 bases between. The CDR3 covers 15 residues. Germline V lookup: CDR1 MNHEY, CDR2 SVGAGI. This CDR3 is CASSYSPGDNYGYTF. The CDR3 nucleotides are TGTGCCAGCAGTTACTCCCCAGGGGATAACTATGGCTACACCTTC.

This clonotype occurred many times. The chain uses TRBV12-3 or TRBV12-4 and TRBJ2-2, with no clear D. The ends were cut back, 3 bases at V and 3 bases at J, with 5 bases in the middle. The length of the CDR3 is 13 residues. The CDR3 DNA is TGTGCCAGCAGTTTTGGGCACACCGGGGAGCTGTTTTTT. Amino acids: CASSFGHTGELFF.

The table lists this clonotype with many counts. The rearrangement joins TRBV20-1 to TRBJ2-2; a weak D match, TRBD1 (6 bases). The V end was cut by 0 bases, the J end by 5 bases, with 16 bases between. The length of the CDR3 is 16 residues. The germline V gene encodes CDR1 DFQATT and CDR2 SNEGSKA (reference sequence). The CDR3, as DNA: TGCAGTGCTAGAGATATCAACAGGGCGGAAACCGGGGAGCTGTTTTTT. Protein: CSARDINRAETGELFF.

This clonotype has just a few counts. The chain combines TRBV19 with TRBJ1-2, with 8 positions matching TRBD1. CDR3 length: 13 amino acids. Germline V gene data show CDR1 as LNHDA and CDR2 as SQIVND (reference sequence). V shed 6 bases and J 6 bases; nucleotides not matched to a gene: 6. Written as DNA, the CDR3 is TGTGCCAGTAGAACCCAGGGGGCGGATGGCTACACCTTC. The encoded protein is CASRTQGADGYTF.

This clonotype was observed at least ten times. This chain links TRBV4-2 with TRBJ2-5; no reliable D call. Per the germline V gene, CDR1 is LGHNA and CDR2 is YNFKEQ. This CDR3 has 18 residues. V lost 0 bases to trimming and J lost 2 bases, with 19 bases between them. CDR3 nucleotides: TGTGCCAGCAGCCAAGAAAAGAGTGGGGTGGAGACACAAGAGACCCAGTACTTC. Amino acids: CASSQEKSGVETQETQYF.

In this sample, this clonotype turned up many times. This chain links TRBV5-1 with TRBJ2-3; 12 bases agree with TRBD2. The CDR3 has 17 residues. V was clipped by 2 bases and J by 2 bases; unmatched bases: 6. Germline V CDR1 and CDR2: SGHRS, YFSETQ. Here the CDR3 reads CASSFPGLAGPTDTQYF. DNA of the CDR3: TGCGCCAGCAGCTTCCCTGGACTAGCGGGGCCCACAGATACGCAGTATTTT.

The V call is TRBV7-2, the J call TRBJ2-2, with D unresolved. With 3 bases removed from V and 1 base from J, the gap between germline ends came to 12 bases. The CDR3 runs 16 residues. Looked up from germline, CDR1 is SGHTA and CDR2 is FQGNSA. This CDR3 is CASSFSPPGNTGELFF. CDR3 DNA sequence: TGTGCCAGCAGCTTCTCCCCTCCGGGGAACACCGGGGAGCTGTTTTTT.

Concerning this clonotype itself: The junction differs from germline at one of its ends, possibly a read error. V is TRBV20-1 and J is TRBJ2-1; D is uncertain. The CDR3 length is 12 residues. Germline CDR1 DFQATT, CDR2 SNEGSKA (reference sequence). The CDR3 is CTTYSDGPEQFF. The CDR3 region has the DNA TGTACTACTTACAGCGATGGGCCTGAGCAGTTCTTC.

This clonotype was observed a single time. The chain employs TRBV7-6 and TRBJ2-1; 9 positions agree with TRBD1. V gave up 5 bases and J gave up 6 bases; unmatched junction bases: 11. The CDR3 is made up of 16 amino acids. Germline V gives CDR1 SGHVS, CDR2 FNYEAQ. CDR3 nucleotides: TGTGCCAGCAGCGTAACCTCCGGGACAGGGTCCAATGAGCAGTTCTTC. Amino acids: CASSVTSGTGSNEQFF.

The chain joins TRBV11-2 to TRBJ2-5; 8 bases line up with TRBD2. Germline V gives CDR1 SGHAT, CDR2 FQNNGV. The CDR3 has 14 amino acids. The V segment lost 5 bases and the J segment 9 bases; nucleotides outside the gene matches: 11. The CDR3 DNA is TGTGCCAGCAGCACCGGGACTAGGGGGATGGCCCAGTACTTC. It encodes CASSTGTRGMAQYF. The complete variable domain, with remaining parts taken from reference TRBV11-2 and TRBJ2-5, reads EAGVAQSPRYKIIEKRQSVAFWCNPISGHATLYWYQQILGQGPKLLIQFQNNGVVDDSQLPKDRFSAERLKGVDSTLKIQPAKLEDSAVYLCASSTGTRGMAQYFGPGTRLLVL.

Regarding this clonotype: Germline and junction disagree at one end, which may indicate a read error. The CDR3 loop reads CASSSPGLAGRSYEQYF. The CDR3 DNA sequence: TGTGCCAGTAGTTCCCCGGGACTAGCGGGTAGGTCCTACGAGCAGTACTTC. The rearrangement joins TRBV12-3 or TRBV12-4 to TRBJ2-7; 12 nucleotides match TRBD2. This CDR3 has 17 residues.

This clonotype has a count of ten or more. This rearrangement joins TRBV5-1 to TRBJ2-1, with 9 bases lining up with TRBD2. J was trimmed by 5 bases and V by 6 bases; bases with no gene match: 6. Germline V lookup: CDR1 SGHRS, CDR2 YFSETQ. This CDR3 spans 14 amino acids. As DNA, the CDR3 is TGCGCCAGCAACCAACTAGCGGGTAACAATGAGCAGTTCTTC. This gives the protein CASNQLAGNNEQFF. Complete variable domain (other parts from reference TRBV5-1 and TRBJ2-1): KAGVTQTPRYLIKTRGQQVTLSCSPISGHRSVSWYQQTPGQGLQFLFEYFSETQRNKGNFPGRFSGRQFSNSRSEMNVSTLELGDSALYLCASNQLAGNNEQFFGPGTRLTVL.

This clonotype was recorded many times. CDR3 nucleotide sequence: TGTGCCAGCAGCCGGGGACTAGCGGGATCCTACGAGCAGTACTTC. As protein: CASSRGLAGSYEQYF. The chain has TRBV13 and TRBJ2-7; 13 bases match TRBD2. With V trimmed by 5 bases and J by 1 base, 2 bases remained unmatched. The germline V gene has CDR1 PRHDT and CDR2 FYEKMQ (reference sequence). The CDR3 is 15 amino acids.